One and the same sample provided the 11 T cell receptor beta chains below, sequenced in a study of T and B cells in COVID-19 patients. From blood, about 250-500 ng of genomic DNA served as TRB template. BIOMED2 TRB-A/B primer pools were used in multiplex TRB PCR. In TCRdb, the multiplex PCR reads were re-called with MiXCR into one record per CDR3 protein. The table shows about 10,000 distinct CDR3 sequences, with around 27% occurring only once. Sequencing was carried out using blood. The receptors stem from a human donor who had recovered from COVID-19.

Judged by abundance, this clonotype is medium-sized. V is TRBV15 and J is TRBJ2-7; 14 positions match TRBD2. With V trimmed by 1 base and J by 0 bases, 8 bases remained unmatched. There are 19 residues in the CDR3. Germline CDR1 is LNHNV and CDR2 is YYDKDF (reference sequence). Here the CDR3 reads CATSRVRTSGRLPSYEQYF. The CDR3 region has the DNA TGTGCCACCAGCAGAGTTAGGACTAGCGGGAGGTTACCCTCCTACGAGCAGTACTTC.

This clonotype was picked up a small number of times. This chain joins TRBV7-2 and TRBJ1-1; 7 bases are shared with TRBD1. Germline assignment: CDR1 SGHTA and CDR2 FQGNSA. V lost 3 bases and J lost 8; bases outside the gene matches: 3. The CDR3 totals 12 residues. The CDR3 region is CASSFNRGEAFF. In DNA, the CDR3 is TGTGCCAGCAGCTTTAACAGGGGCGAAGCTTTCTTT.

This clonotype was detected only a few times. This rearrangement joins TRBV20-1 to TRBJ1-2; the match to TRBD1 covers 10 bases. J was trimmed by 4 bases and V by 3 bases; bases with no gene match: 5. Germline CDR1 reads DFQATT; CDR2 reads SNEGSKA (reference sequence). The CDR3 is 14 residues long. In DNA form, the CDR3 reads TGCAGTGCTAGTAGGGGACAGGGGTCCTATGGCTACACCTTC. Residues: CSASRGQGSYGYTF.

By sample fraction, this clonotype is medium-sized. V and J are TRBV6-5 and TRBJ2-3, with 8 nucleotides matching TRBD1. CDR1 and CDR2 from the germline V gene are MNHEY and SVGAGI. This CDR3 has 15 residues. Losses at the gene ends were 6 bases for V and 3 bases for J; bases not matched to a gene: 8. The CDR3 loop reads CASSPGQGATDTQYF. The CDR3, as DNA: TGTGCCAGCAGCCCCGGGCAGGGGGCAACAGATACGCAGTATTTT.

This clonotype was recorded only once. In nucleotides, the CDR3 is TGTGCCAGCAGCTTAGCTAGTGCGAGCTCCTACAATGAGCAGTTCTTC. Encoded protein: CASSLASASSYNEQFF. The genes are TRBV7-9 and TRBJ2-1, with D unclear. CDR1 is SEHNR, CDR2 FQNEAQ, per germline (reference sequence). The ends were cut back, 0 bases at V and 0 bases at J, with 9 bases in the middle. CDR3 length: 16 residues.

Judged by abundance, this clonotype is medium-sized. The J gene is TRBJ2-2, the V gene TRBV5-5; no reliable D call. In germline, CDR1 is SGHKS, CDR2 YYEKEE (reference sequence). The CDR3 is 14 residues long. V was clipped by 0 bases and J by 6 bases, with 9 bases between them. The CDR3 region has the DNA TGTGCCAGCAGCTTGGCGTCGGTGGCCGGGGAGCTGTTTTTT. Protein sequence: CASSLASVAGELFF.

This clonotype came up many times. The J gene is TRBJ1-3, the V gene TRBV19; D is ambiguous. The V and J ends lost 3 bases and 3 bases respectively, with 18 bases between them. The CDR3 runs to 17 residues. CDR1 and CDR2 (germline): LNHDA, SQIVND (reference sequence). CDR3 loop: CASSILPTGGYGNTIYF. The CDR3 DNA sequence: TGTGCCAGTAGTATTTTACCGACCGGTGGGTATGGAAACACCATATATTTT. The variable domain in full, completed from reference TRBV19 and TRBJ1-3, reads DGGITQSPKYLFRKEGQNVTLSCEQNLNHDAMYWYRQDPGQGLRLIYYSQIVNDFQKGDIAEGYSVSREKKESFPLTVTSAQKNPTAFYLCASSILPTGGYGNTIYFGEGSWLTVV.

Worth noting for this clonotype: A read error may explain this, as a much larger clone is one base away. This rearrangement joins TRBV19 to TRBJ1-2, with 7 positions matching TRBD1. From germline, CDR1 is LNHDA and CDR2 SQIVND (reference sequence). The CDR3 has 15 residues. CDR3 bases: TGTGACAGTAGTACTTCTCCACAGGGGAGTGCTGGCTACACCTTC. It translates to CDSSTSPQGSAGYTF.

The rearrangement links TRBV6-1 to TRBJ1-5; the D is unclear. The CDR3 length is 17 residues. V lost 0 bases, J lost 0 bases, and 12 bases lay in between. The germline V gene encodes CDR1 MNHNS and CDR2 SASEGT. DNA for the CDR3: TGTGCCAGCAGTGAAGCTTATCGACTGTTTAGCAATCAGCCCCAGCATTTT. It encodes CASSEAYRLFSNQPQHF.

This clonotype has at least ten counts. This chain links TRBV19 with TRBJ1-1, with unresolved D. Germline values: CDR1 LNHDA, CDR2 SQIVND (reference sequence). With 4 bases removed from V and 5 bases from J, the gap between germline ends came to 23 bases. This CDR3 has 17 residues. CDR3 sequence: CASSSSLLLAMLTEAFF. The CDR3 region has the DNA TGTGCCAGTAGTAGTAGCCTCCTATTGGCCATGTTGACTGAAGCTTTCTTT. Combining the CDR3 with reference TRBV19 and TRBJ1-1 gives the whole variable domain DGGITQSPKYLFRKEGQNVTLSCEQNLNHDAMYWYRQDPGQGLRLIYYSQIVNDFQKGDIAEGYSVSREKKESFPLTVTSAQKNPTAFYLCASSSSLLLAMLTEAFFGQGTRLTVV.

By share, this clonotype ranks as medium-sized (0.01 to 0.1%). The V gene is TRBV29-1, the J gene TRBJ2-1; D is possibly TRBD2 (5 bases). The V end was cut by 4 bases, the J end by 4 bases, with 8 bases between. The CDR3 has 12 amino acids. CDR1 SQVTM and CDR2 ANQGSEA come from the germline V gene. The CDR3 loop is CSVGTGYNEQFF. The DNA of the CDR3 is TGCAGCGTTGGGACGGGGTACAATGAGCAGTTCTTC.